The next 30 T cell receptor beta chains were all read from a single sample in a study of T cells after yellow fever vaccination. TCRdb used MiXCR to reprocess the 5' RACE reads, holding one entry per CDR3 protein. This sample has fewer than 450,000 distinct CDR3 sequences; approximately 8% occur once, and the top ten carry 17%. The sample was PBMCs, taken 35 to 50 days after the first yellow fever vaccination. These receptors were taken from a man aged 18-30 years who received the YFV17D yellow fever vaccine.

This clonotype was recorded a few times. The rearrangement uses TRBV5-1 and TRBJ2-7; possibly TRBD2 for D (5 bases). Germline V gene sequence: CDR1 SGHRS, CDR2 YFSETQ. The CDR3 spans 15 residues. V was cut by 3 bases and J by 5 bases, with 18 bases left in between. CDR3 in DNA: TGCGCCAGCAGCTCTTGGGAAGTCGAAGCGGACGAGCAGTACTTC. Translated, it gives CASSSWEVEADEQYF.

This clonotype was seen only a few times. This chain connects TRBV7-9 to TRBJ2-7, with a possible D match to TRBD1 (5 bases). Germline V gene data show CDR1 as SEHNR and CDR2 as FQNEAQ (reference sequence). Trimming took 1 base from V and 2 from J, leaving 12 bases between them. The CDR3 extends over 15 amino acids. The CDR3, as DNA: TGTGCCAGCAGCTTAGACCCAGGGATGACCTACGAGCAGTACTTC. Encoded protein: CASSLDPGMTYEQYF.

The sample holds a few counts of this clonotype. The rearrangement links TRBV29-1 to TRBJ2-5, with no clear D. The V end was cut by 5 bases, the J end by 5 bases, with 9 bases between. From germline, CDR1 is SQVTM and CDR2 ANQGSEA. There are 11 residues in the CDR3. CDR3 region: CSVQSSETQYF. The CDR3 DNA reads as TGCAGCGTTCAGAGTTCTGAGACCCAGTACTTC.

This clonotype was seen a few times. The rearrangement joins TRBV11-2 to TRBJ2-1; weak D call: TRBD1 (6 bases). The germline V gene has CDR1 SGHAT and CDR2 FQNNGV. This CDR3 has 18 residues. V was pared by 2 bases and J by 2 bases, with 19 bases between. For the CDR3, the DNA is TGTGCCAGCAGCTTACGGTTACGAGACAGGCAAACCTACAATGAGCAGTTCTTC. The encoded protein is CASSLRLRDRQTYNEQFF.

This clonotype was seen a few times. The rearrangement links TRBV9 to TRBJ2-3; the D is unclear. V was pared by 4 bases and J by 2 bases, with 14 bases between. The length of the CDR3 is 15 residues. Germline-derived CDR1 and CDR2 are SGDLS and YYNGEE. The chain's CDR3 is CASSPQLLTTDTQYF. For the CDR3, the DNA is TGTGCCAGCAGCCCTCAGCTCCTAACCACAGATACGCAGTATTTT.

The CDR3 is CASSPPATGDTEAFF. The DNA of the CDR3 is TGTGCCAGCAGTCCACCCGCGACAGGGGACACTGAAGCTTTCTTT. The V call is TRBV28, the J call TRBJ1-1, with TRBD1 identical over 8 bases. The CDR3 totals 15 residues. Germline-derived CDR1 and CDR2 are MDHEN and SYDVKM. J was trimmed by 3 bases and V by 5 bases; bases with no gene match: 8.

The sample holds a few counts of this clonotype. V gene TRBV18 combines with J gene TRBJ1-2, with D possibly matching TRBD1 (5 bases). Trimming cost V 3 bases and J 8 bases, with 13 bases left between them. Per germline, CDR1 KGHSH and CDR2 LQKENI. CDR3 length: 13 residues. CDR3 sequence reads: CASSPGTAWGYTF. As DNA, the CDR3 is TGTGCCAGCTCACCGGGGACGGCATGGGGCTACACCTTC. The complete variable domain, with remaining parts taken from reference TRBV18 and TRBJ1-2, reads NAGVMQNPRHLVRRRGQEARLRCSPMKGHSHVYWYRQLPEEGLKFMVYLQKENIIDESGMPKERFSAEFPKEGPSILRIQQVVRGDSAAYFCASSPGTAWGYTFGSGTRLTVV.

The CDR3 sequence is CASTKGHGNTEAFF. The CDR3 nucleotides read TGTGCCAGCACCAAGGGACACGGGAACACTGAAGCTTTCTTT. The chain joins TRBV6-2 or TRBV6-3 to TRBJ1-1; perhaps TRBD1 as D (6 bases). This CDR3 contains 14 residues. V lost 7 bases, J lost 1 base, and 13 bases lay in between. Looked up from germline, CDR1 is MNHEY and CDR2 is SVGEGT.

As DNA, the CDR3 is TGCGCCAGCAGCCAAGCTCGAACCGGGGTCAACACCGGGGAGCTGTTTTTT. It specifies CASSQARTGVNTGELFF. V is TRBV4-1 and J is TRBJ2-2; TRBD2 might be the D (5 bases). Germline V gene lookup returns CDR1 MGHRA and CDR2 YSYEKL. CDR3 length equals 17 residues. V lost 1 base and J lost 2, with 14 bases in between.

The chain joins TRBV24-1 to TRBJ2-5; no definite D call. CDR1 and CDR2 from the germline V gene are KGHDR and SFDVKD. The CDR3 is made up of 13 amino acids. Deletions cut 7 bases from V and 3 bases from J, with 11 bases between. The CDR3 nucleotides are TGTGCCACCAGCGACTCCTATGAAGAGACCCAGTACTTC. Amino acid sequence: CATSDSYEETQYF.

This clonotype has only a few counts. The chain's CDR3 is CASSPPSGLGVEQYV. The CDR3 coding sequence is TGTGCCAGCAGCCCCCCCTCCGGCCTCGGGGTCGAGCAGTACGTC. This rearrangement joins TRBV7-9 to TRBJ2-7, with D possibly TRBD2 on 5 matching bases. CDR1 is SEHNR and CDR2 is FQNEAQ in the germline V gene (reference sequence). Trimming cost V 5 bases and J 6 bases, with 20 bases left between them. This CDR3 contains 15 residues.

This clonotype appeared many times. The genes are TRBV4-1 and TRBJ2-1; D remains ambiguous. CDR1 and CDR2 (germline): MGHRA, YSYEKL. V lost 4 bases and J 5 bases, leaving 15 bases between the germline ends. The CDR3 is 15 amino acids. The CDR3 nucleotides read TGCGCCAGCAGCCCCCAACCCTGGGCTGACAATGAGCAGTTCTTC. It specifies CASSPQPWADNEQFF.

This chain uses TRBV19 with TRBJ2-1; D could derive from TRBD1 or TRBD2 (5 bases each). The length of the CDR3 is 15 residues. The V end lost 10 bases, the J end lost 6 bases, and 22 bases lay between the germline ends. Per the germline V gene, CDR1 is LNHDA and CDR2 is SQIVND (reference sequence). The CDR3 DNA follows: TGTGCCACCTCACCGGGGCAGGCATGGGGCAATGAGCAGTTCTTC. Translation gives CATSPGQAWGNEQFF.

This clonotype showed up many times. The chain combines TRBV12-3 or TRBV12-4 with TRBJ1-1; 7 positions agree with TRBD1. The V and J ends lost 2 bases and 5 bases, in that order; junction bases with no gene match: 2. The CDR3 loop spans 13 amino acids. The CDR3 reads CASSLPGGTEAFF. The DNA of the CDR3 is TGTGCCAGCAGTTTACCAGGGGGGACTGAAGCTTTCTTT.

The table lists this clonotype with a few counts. The CDR3 loop is CASRGSLGGNTIYF. Written as DNA, the CDR3 is TGCGCCAGCAGAGGCAGCCTCGGTGGAAACACCATATATTTT. The chain carries TRBV5-1 and TRBJ1-3; unclear D gene. There are 14 residues in the CDR3. Germline lookup yields CDR1 SGHRS and CDR2 YFSETQ. V was cut by 5 bases and J by 3 bases, with 12 bases left in between.

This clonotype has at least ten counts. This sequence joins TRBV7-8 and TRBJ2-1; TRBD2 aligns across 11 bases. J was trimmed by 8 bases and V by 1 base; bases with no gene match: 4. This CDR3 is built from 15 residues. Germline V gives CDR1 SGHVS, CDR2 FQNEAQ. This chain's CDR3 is CASSLELAGVHEQFF. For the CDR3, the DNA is TGTGCCAGCAGCTTAGAACTAGCGGGGGTACATGAGCAGTTCTTC.

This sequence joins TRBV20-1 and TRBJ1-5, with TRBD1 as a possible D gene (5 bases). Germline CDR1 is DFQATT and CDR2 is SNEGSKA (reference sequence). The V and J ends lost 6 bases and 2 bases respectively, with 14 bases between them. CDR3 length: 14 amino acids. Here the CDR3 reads CSASGGVGNQPQHF. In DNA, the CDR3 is TGCAGTGCCTCGGGGGGGGTCGGCAATCAGCCCCAGCATTTT.

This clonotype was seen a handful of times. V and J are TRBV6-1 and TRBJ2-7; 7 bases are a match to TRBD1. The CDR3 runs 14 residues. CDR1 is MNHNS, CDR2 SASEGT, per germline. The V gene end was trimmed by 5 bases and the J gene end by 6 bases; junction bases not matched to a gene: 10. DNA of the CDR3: TGTGCCAGCAGTCCAAGACAGGGCGTGGGCGAGCAGTACGTC. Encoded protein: CASSPRQGVGEQYV.

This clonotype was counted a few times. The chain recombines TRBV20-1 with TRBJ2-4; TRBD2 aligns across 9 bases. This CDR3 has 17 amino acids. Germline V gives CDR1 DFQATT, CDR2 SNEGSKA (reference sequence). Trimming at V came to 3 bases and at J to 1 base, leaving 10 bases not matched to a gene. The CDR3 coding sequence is TGCAGTGCTAGTGTAGCGGGGGCCTTAGGGGCCAAAAACATTCAGTACTTC. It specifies CSASVAGALGAKNIQYF.

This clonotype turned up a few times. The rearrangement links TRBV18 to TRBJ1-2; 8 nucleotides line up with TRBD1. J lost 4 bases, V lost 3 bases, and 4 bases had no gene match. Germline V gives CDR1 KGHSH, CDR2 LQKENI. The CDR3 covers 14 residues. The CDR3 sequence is CASSPPTGVYGYTF. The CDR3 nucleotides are TGTGCCAGCTCACCCCCGACAGGGGTCTATGGCTACACCTTC.

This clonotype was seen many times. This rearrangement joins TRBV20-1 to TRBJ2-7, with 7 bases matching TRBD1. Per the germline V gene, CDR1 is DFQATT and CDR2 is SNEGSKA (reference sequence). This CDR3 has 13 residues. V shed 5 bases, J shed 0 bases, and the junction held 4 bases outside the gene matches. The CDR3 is CSALRDSSYEQYF. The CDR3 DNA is TGCAGTGCTCTCCGGGACAGCTCCTACGAGCAGTACTTC.

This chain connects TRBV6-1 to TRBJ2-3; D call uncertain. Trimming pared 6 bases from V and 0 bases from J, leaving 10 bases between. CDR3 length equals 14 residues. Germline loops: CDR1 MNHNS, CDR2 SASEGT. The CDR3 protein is CASRNPDSTDTQYF. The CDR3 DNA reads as TGTGCCAGCAGGAACCCGGACAGCACAGATACGCAGTATTTT.

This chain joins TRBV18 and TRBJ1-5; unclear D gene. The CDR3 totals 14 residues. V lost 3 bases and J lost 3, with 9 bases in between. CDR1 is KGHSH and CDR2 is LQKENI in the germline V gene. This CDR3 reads CASSPYKVNQPQHF. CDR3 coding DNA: TGTGCCAGCTCACCTTACAAAGTCAATCAGCCCCAGCATTTT.

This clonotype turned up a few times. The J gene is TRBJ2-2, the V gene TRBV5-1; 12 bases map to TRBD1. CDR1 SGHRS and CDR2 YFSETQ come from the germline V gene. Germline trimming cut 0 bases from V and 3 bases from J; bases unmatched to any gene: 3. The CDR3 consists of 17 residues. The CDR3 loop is CASSLAGQGAYTGELFF. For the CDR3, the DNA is TGCGCCAGCAGCTTGGCGGGACAGGGGGCTTACACCGGGGAGCTGTTTTTT.

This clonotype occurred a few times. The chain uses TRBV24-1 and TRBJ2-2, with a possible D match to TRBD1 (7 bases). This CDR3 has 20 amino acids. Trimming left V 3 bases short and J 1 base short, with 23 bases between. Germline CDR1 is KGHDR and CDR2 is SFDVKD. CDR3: CATSDPLTGRDPKNTGELFF. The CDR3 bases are TGTGCCACCAGTGATCCCCTGACAGGGCGGGACCCTAAGAACACCGGGGAGCTGTTTTTT.

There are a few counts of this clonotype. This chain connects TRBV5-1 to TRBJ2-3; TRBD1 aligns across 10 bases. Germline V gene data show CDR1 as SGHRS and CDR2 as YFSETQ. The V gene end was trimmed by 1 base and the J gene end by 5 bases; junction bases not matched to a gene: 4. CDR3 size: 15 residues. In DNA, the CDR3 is TGCGCCAGCAGCTTGTCGACAGGGGGCAGAGATACGCAGTATTTT. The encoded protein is CASSLSTGGRDTQYF.

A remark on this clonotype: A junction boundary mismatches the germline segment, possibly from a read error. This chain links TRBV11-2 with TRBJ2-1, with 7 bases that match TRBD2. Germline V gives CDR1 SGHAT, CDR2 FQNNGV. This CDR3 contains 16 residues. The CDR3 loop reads CASSFLTGGSFNEQFF. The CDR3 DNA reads TGTGCCAGCAGCTTCCTCACGGGGGGTTCCTTCAATGAGCAGTTCTTC. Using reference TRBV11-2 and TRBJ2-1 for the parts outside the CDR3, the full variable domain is EAGVAQSPRYKIIEKRQSVAFWCNPISGHATLYWYQQILGQGPKLLIQFQNNGVVDDSQLPKDRFSAERLKGVDSTLKIQPAKLEDSAVYLCASSFLTGGSFNEQFFGPGTRLTVL.

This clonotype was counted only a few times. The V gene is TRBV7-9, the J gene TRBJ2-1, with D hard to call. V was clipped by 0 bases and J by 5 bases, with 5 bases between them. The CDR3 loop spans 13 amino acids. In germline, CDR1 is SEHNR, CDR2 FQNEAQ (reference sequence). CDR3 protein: CASSLAGHNEQFF. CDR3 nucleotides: TGTGCCAGCAGCTTAGCGGGCCACAATGAGCAGTTCTTC.

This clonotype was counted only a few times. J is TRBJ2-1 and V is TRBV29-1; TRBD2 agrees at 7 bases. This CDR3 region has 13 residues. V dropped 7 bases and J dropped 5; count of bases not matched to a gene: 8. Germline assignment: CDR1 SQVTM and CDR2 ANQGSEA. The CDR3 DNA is TGCAGCGCCCGGGGGGTCGGGGACAATGAGCAGTTCTTC. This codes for CSARGVGDNEQFF.

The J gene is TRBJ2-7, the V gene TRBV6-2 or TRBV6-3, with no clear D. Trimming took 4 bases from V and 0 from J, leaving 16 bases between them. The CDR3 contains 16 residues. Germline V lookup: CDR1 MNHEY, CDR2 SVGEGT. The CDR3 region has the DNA TGTGCCAGCAGTTCCGTCAGGTCTTCGAGCTCCTACGAGCAGTACGTC. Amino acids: CASSSVRSSSSYEQYV.